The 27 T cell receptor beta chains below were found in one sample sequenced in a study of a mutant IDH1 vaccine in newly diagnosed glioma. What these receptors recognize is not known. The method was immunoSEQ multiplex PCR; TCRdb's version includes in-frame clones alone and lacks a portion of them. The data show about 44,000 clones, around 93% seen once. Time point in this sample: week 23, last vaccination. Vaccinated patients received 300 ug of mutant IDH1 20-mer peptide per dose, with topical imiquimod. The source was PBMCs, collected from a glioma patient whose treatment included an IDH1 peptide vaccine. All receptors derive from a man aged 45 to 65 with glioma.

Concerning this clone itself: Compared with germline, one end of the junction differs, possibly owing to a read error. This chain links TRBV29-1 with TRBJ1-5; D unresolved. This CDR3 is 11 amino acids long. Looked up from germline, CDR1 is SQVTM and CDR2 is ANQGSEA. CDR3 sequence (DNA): TGTTTGGATCGGAGCAATCAGCCCCAGCATTTT. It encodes CLDRSNQPQHF.

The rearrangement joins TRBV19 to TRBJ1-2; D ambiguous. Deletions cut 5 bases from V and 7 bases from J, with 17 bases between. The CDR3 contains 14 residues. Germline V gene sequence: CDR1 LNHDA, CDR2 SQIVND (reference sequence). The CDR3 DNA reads TGTGCCAGTAGTCCCCGAGAGCGGGCTCCTGGCTACACCTTC. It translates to CASSPRERAPGYTF.

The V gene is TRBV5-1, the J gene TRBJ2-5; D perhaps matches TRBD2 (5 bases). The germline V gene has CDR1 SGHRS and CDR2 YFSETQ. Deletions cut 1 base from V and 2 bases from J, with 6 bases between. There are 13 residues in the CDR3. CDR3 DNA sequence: TGCGCCAGCAGCTTGCGGACTCAAGAGACCCAGTACTTC. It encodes CASSLRTQETQYF.

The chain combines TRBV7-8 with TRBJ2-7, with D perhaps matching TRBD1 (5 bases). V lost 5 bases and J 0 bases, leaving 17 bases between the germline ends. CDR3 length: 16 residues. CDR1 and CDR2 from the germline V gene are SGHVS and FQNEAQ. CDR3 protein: CASSRFWGDDSYEQYF. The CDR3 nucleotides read TGTGCCAGCAGCCGGTTTTGGGGCGACGACTCCTACGAGCAGTACTTC.

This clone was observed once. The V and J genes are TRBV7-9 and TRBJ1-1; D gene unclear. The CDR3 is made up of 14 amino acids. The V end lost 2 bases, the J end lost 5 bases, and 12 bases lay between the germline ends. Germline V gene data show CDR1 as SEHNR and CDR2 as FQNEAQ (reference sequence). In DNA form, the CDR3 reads TGTGCCAGCAGCTTACGCGGGGTTGGAACTGAAGCTTTCTTT. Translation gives CASSLRGVGTEAFF.

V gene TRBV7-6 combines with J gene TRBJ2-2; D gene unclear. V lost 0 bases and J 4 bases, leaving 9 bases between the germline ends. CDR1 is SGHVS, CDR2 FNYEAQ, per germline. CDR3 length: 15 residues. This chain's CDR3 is CASSLAGHSTGELFF. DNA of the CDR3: TGTGCCAGCAGCTTAGCGGGCCATAGCACCGGGGAGCTGTTTTTT.

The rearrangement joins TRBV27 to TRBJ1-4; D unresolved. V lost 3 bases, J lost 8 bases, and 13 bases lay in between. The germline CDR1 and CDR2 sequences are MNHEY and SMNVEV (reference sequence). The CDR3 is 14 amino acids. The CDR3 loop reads CASSFWGGGEKLFF. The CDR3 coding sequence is TGTGCCAGCAGTTTTTGGGGAGGAGGAGAAAAACTGTTTTTT.

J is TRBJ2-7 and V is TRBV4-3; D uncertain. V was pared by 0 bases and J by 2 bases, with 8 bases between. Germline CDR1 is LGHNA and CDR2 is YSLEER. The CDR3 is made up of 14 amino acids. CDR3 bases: TGCGCCAGCAGCCAAGATCGAGGACCCTACGAGCAGTACTTC. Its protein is CASSQDRGPYEQYF.

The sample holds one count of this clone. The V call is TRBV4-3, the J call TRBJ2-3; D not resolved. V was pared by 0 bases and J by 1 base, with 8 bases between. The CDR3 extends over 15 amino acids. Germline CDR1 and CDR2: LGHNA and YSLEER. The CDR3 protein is CASSQDLPRTDTQYF. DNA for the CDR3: TGCGCCAGCAGCCAAGATCTGCCTCGCACAGATACGCAGTATTTT.

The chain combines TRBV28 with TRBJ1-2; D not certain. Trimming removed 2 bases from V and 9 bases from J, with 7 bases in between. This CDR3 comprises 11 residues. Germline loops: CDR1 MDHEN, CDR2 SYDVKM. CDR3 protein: CASSLGVSYTF. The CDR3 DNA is TGTGCCAGCAGTTTAGGGGTTAGCTACACCTTC.

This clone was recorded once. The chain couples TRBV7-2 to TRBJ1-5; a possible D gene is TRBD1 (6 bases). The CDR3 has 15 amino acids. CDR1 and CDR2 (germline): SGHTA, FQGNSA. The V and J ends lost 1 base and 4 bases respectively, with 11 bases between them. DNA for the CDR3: TGTGCCAGCAGCTTAGGGGGGGCGGCGAATCAGCCCCAGCATTTT. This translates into CASSLGGAANQPQHF.

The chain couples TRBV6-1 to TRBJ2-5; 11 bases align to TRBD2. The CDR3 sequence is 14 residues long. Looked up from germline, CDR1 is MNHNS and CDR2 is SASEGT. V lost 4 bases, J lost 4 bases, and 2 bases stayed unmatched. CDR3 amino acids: CASSVLAGAETQYF. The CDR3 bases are TGTGCCAGCAGTGTACTAGCGGGAGCAGAGACCCAGTACTTC.

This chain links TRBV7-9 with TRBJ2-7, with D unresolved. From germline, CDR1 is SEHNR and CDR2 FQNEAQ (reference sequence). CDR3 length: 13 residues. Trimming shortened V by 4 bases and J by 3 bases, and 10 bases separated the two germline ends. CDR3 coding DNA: TGTGCCAGCAGCTCATTGGGCGACTACGAGCAGTACTTC. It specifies CASSSLGDYEQYF.

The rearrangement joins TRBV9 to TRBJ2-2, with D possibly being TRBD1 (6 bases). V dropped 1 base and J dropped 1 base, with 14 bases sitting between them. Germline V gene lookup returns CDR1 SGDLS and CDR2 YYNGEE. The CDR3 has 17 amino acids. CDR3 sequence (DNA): TGTGCCAGCAGCGTACACCCCCGGACAGTGAACACCGGGGAGCTGTTTTTT. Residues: CASSVHPRTVNTGELFF.

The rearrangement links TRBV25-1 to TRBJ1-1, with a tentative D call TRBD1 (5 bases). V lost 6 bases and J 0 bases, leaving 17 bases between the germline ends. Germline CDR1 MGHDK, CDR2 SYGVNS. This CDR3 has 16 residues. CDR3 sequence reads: CASRGGYESMNTEAFF. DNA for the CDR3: TGTGCCAGCAGGGGGGGTTATGAGAGCATGAACACTGAAGCTTTCTTT.

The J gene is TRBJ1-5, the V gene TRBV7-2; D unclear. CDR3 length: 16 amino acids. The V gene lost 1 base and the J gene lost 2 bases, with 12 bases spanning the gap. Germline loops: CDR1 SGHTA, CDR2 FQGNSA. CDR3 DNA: TGTGCCAGCAGCTTAGTGGATCCGAGAGGCAATCAGCCCCAGCATTTT. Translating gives CASSLVDPRGNQPQHF.

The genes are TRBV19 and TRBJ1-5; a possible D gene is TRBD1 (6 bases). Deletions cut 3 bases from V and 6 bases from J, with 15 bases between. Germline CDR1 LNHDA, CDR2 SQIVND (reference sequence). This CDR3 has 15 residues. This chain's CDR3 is CASSISTGLVQPQHF. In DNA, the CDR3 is TGTGCCAGTAGTATCAGTACAGGGTTGGTTCAGCCCCAGCATTTT.

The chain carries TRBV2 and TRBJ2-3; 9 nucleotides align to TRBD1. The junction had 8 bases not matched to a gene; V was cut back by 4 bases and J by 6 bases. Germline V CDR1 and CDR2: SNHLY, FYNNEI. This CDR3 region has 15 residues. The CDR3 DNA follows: TGTGCCAGCAGTGTATGGGGACAGGGAAGGGATACGCAGTATTTT. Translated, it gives CASSVWGQGRDTQYF.

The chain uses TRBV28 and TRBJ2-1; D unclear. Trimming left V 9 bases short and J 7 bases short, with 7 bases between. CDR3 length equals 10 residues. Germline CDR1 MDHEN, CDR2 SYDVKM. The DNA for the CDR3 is TGTGCCAGTCACGGGAATGAGCAGTTCTTC. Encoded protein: CASHGNEQFF.

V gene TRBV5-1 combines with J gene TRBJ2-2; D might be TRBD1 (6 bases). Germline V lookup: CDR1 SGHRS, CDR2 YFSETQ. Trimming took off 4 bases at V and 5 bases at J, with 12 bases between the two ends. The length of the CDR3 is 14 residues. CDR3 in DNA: TGCGCCAGCAGCGGAACAGGGTCAACCGGGGAGCTGTTTTTT. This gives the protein CASSGTGSTGELFF.

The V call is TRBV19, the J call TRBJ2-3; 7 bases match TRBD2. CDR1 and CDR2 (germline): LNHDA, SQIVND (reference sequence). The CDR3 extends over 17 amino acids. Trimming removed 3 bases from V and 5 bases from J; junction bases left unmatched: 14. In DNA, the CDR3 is TGTGCCAGTAGTATTTCCAGCGTCCGGGAGGTGGGAGATACGCAGTATTTT. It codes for CASSISSVREVGDTQYF.

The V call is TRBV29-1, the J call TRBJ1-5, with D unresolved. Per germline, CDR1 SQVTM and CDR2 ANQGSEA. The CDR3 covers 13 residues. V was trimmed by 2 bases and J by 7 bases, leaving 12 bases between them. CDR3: CSVEMRVGQPQHF. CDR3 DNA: TGCAGCGTTGAAATGAGGGTTGGACAGCCCCAGCATTTT.

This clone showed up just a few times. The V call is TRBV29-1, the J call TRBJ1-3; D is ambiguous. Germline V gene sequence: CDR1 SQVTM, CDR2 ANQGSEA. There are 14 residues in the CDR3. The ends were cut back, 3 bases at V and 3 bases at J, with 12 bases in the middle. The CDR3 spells CSVEQQNHGNTIYF. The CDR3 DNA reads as TGCAGCGTTGAGCAACAGAACCATGGAAACACCATATATTTT.

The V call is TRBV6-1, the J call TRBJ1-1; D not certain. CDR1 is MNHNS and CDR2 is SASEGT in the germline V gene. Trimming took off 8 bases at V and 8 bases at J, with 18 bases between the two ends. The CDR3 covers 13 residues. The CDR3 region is CASRDLLGMEAFF. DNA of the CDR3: TGTGCCAGCCGCGACCTGCTCGGGATGGAAGCTTTCTTT.

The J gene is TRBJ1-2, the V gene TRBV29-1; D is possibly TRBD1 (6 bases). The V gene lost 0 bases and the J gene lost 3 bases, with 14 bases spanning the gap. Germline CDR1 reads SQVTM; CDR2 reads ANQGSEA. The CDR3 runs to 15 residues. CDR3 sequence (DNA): TGCAGCGTTGAAGATTGGGGATCAGGGGACTATGGCTACACCTTC. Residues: CSVEDWGSGDYGYTF.

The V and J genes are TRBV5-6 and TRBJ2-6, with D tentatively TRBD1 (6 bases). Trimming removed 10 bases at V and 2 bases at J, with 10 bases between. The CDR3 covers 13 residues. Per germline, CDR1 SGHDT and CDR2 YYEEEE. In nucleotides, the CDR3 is TGTGCCGGTAGGACAGCTGGGGCCAACGTCCTGACTTTC. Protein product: CAGRTAGANVLTF.

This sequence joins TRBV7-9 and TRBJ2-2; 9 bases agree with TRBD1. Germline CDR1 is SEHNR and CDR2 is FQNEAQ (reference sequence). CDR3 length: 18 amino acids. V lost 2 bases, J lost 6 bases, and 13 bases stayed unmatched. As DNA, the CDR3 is TGTGCCAGCAGCTTATCGCCGGGACAGGGAATCGGTGCCGGGGAGCTGTTTTTT. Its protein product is CASSLSPGQGIGAGELFF. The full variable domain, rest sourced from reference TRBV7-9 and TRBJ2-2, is DTGVSQNPRHKITKRGQNVTFRCDPISEHNRLYWYRQTLGQGPEFLTYFQNEAQLEKSRLLSDRFSAERPKGSFSTLEIQRTEQGDSAMYLCASSLSPGQGIGAGELFFGEGSRLTVL.